The 27 T cell receptor beta chains below all came from one sample that was sequenced in a study of T cells in localized non-small cell lung cancer. TCRdb's table, derived via immunoSEQ multiplex PCR, lists solely in-frame clones and lacks some. The repertoire holds nearly 35,000 clones, with 85% to 95% as singletons. Sequenced material: peripheral blood mononuclear cells, taken before any cancer treatment. The receptors stem from a female donor older than 55 with stage II lung adenocarcinoma.

V gene TRBV5-1 combines with J gene TRBJ1-1; no clear D. V was shortened by 7 bases and J by 2 bases, with 12 bases between the two germline ends. The CDR3 loop spans 13 amino acids. Germline V lookup: CDR1 SGHRS, CDR2 YFSETQ. Here the CDR3 reads CASGPTTNTEAFF. The CDR3 DNA is TGCGCCAGCGGACCGACAACCAACACTGAAGCTTTCTTT.

V is TRBV5-1 and J is TRBJ2-3, with TRBD1 matching 8 bases. The CDR3 totals 14 residues. The junction had 5 bases not matched to a gene; V was cut back by 7 bases and J by 1 base. Germline-derived CDR1 and CDR2 are SGHRS and YFSETQ. The chain's CDR3 is CASARGRGTDTQYF. In DNA form, the CDR3 reads TGCGCCAGCGCCAGGGGGCGTGGCACAGATACGCAGTATTTT.

This rearrangement joins TRBV30 to TRBJ1-2; D gene uncertain. This CDR3 is 13 amino acids long. Deletions cut 3 bases from V and 4 bases from J, with 12 bases between. CDR1 GTSNPN and CDR2 SVGIG come from the germline V gene (reference sequence). The CDR3 nucleotides read TGTGCCTGGAGGAGAGAGCGTGGCTATGGCTACACCTTC. Translating gives CAWRRERGYGYTF.

This chain links TRBV15 with TRBJ2-1; 14 positions agree with TRBD2. The V and J ends lost 0 bases and 3 bases, in that order; junction bases with no gene match: 7. Germline V lookup: CDR1 LNHNV, CDR2 YYDKDF (reference sequence). The CDR3 is made up of 19 amino acids. Written as DNA, the CDR3 is TGTGCCACCAGCAGAGATCACGGGACTAGCGGGGGCTACTACAATGAGCAGTTCTTC. Its protein is CATSRDHGTSGGYYNEQFF.

CDR3 protein: CSVLLAAGELFF. In DNA, the CDR3 is TGCAGCGTTCTACTAGCGGCCGGGGAGCTGTTTTTT. This rearrangement joins TRBV29-1 to TRBJ2-2, with TRBD2 matching 8 bases. J gave up 6 bases and V 5 bases, and 2 bases lay outside the gene matches. The CDR3 spans 12 residues. Germline loops: CDR1 SQVTM, CDR2 ANQGSEA.

V usage is TRBV28 and J usage is TRBJ1-2; D is possibly TRBD1 (5 bases). Trimming took off 3 bases at V and 4 bases at J, with 9 bases between the two ends. Germline values: CDR1 MDHEN, CDR2 SYDVKM. The CDR3 consists of 13 residues. The CDR3 DNA reads as TGTGCCAGCAGTTTTGGACACTCCTATGGCTACACCTTC. It translates to CASSFGHSYGYTF.

A note on this clone: The identical CDR3 is also encoded by other nucleotide sequences in the sample. This chain joins TRBV7-2 and TRBJ2-7; 7 nucleotides line up with TRBD2. CDR3 length: 14 residues. With V trimmed by 3 bases and J by 0 bases, 2 bases remained unmatched. Germline CDR1 is SGHTA and CDR2 is FQGNSA. The CDR3 sequence is CASSFGGSSYEQYF. CDR3 DNA: TGTGCCAGCAGCTTCGGCGGGAGCTCCTACGAGCAGTACTTC.

This clone was found once. J is TRBJ1-1 and V is TRBV6-5; D possibly corresponds to TRBD1 (5 bases). The V gene lost 6 bases and the J gene lost 4 bases, with 18 bases spanning the gap. Germline V lookup: CDR1 MNHEY, CDR2 SVGAGI. The CDR3 extends over 15 amino acids. The CDR3 DNA sequence: TGTGCCAGCAGCGATCGGGGGGGGACTATCACTGAAGCTTTCTTT. It codes for CASSDRGGTITEAFF.

The count of this clone is one. This chain connects TRBV7-2 to TRBJ1-5; D unresolved. CDR1 and CDR2 from the germline V gene are SGHTA and FQGNSA. This CDR3 has 13 amino acids. The germline V and J ends were trimmed by 5 bases and 3 bases, with 8 bases remaining between them. The CDR3 sequence: CASSGVINQPQHF. In DNA form, the CDR3 reads TGTGCCAGCAGCGGGGTTATCAATCAGCCCCAGCATTTT. Together with reference TRBV7-2 and TRBJ1-5, the CDR3 gives the full variable domain: GAGVSQSPSNKVTEKGKDVELRCDPISGHTALYWYRQSLGQGLEFLIYFQGNSAPDKSGLPSDRFSAERTGGSVSTLTIQRTQQEDSAVYLCASSGVINQPQHFGDGTRLSIL.

The chain has TRBV25-1 and TRBJ1-2; perhaps TRBD1 as D (5 bases). V was cut by 3 bases and J by 7 bases, with 15 bases left in between. Germline CDR1 MGHDK, CDR2 SYGVNS. There are 14 residues in the CDR3. The chain's CDR3 is CASSDLGGDGGYTF. For the CDR3, the DNA is TGTGCCAGCAGTGATTTGGGGGGAGACGGTGGCTACACCTTC.

The chain carries TRBV28 and TRBJ1-1; 8 nucleotides line up with TRBD1. V shed 6 bases, J shed 8 bases, and the junction held 11 bases outside the gene matches. The length of the CDR3 is 14 residues. The germline V gene encodes CDR1 MDHEN and CDR2 SYDVKM. The DNA for the CDR3 is TGTGCCAGCAGCCCCCAAGGGGGACAGGTAGAAGCTTTCTTT. Translation: CASSPQGGQVEAFF. The entire variable domain, with the rest obtained from reference TRBV28 and TRBJ1-1, is as follows: DVKVTQSSRYLVKRTGEKVFLECVQDMDHENMFWYRQDPGLGLRLIYFSYDVKMKEKGDIPEGYSVSREKKERFSLILESASTNQTSMYLCASSPQGGQVEAFFGQGTRLTVV.

The rearrangement joins TRBV5-1 to TRBJ2-5; no clear D gene. Per germline, CDR1 SGHRS and CDR2 YFSETQ. This CDR3 has 13 residues. Trimming removed 3 bases from V and 1 base from J, with 7 bases in between. In nucleotides, the CDR3 is TGCGCCAGCAGCTCGATCCGCCAAGAGACCCAGTACTTC. Translated: CASSSIRQETQYF.

V gene TRBV29-1 combines with J gene TRBJ1-5; no firm D call. Trimming pared 1 base from V and 7 bases from J, leaving 11 bases between. Germline CDR1 SQVTM, CDR2 ANQGSEA. CDR3 length: 13 amino acids. CDR3 in DNA: TGCAGCGTTGAAGGGGCCGTCGGGCAGCCCCAGCATTTT. Translating gives CSVEGAVGQPQHF.

This rearrangement joins TRBV7-9 to TRBJ2-1; 7 positions agree with TRBD2. The CDR3 runs 15 residues. CDR1 SEHNR and CDR2 FQNEAQ come from the germline V gene (reference sequence). V shed 5 bases, J shed 0 bases, and the junction held 4 bases outside the gene matches. CDR3 residues: CASSPGGSSYNEQFF. The CDR3 DNA follows: TGTGCCAGCAGCCCCGGCGGGAGCTCCTACAATGAGCAGTTCTTC.

The V gene is TRBV5-5, the J gene TRBJ2-5, with a possible D match to TRBD2 (5 bases). This CDR3 comprises 16 residues. V was shortened by 2 bases and J by 5 bases, with 19 bases between the two germline ends. Germline loops: CDR1 SGHKS, CDR2 YYEKEE (reference sequence). CDR3 region: CASSFSGVGEMETQYF. DNA for the CDR3: TGTGCCAGCAGCTTCTCCGGGGTCGGGGAAATGGAGACCCAGTACTTC.

The rearrangement links TRBV7-9 to TRBJ1-1; 7 positions agree with TRBD1. CDR1 is SEHNR and CDR2 is FQNEAQ in the germline V gene (reference sequence). J gave up 1 base and V 2 bases, and 4 bases lay outside the gene matches. CDR3 length equals 15 residues. The chain's CDR3 is CASSLKGARNTEAFF. The CDR3 DNA follows: TGTGCCAGCAGCTTAAAGGGGGCGAGGAACACTGAAGCTTTCTTT.

V gene TRBV9 combines with J gene TRBJ2-2, with 10 positions matching TRBD2. The CDR3 runs 17 residues. J was trimmed by 6 bases and V by 1 base; bases with no gene match: 9. Germline V gene sequence: CDR1 SGDLS, CDR2 YYNGEE. The CDR3 sequence is CASSVSPAGGLAGELFF. Here the CDR3 DNA reads TGTGCCAGCAGCGTAAGTCCAGCGGGGGGGCTCGCCGGGGAGCTGTTTTTT.

The CDR3 nucleotides are TGTGCCAGCAGATCCGGGACAAAGAACACCGGGGAGCTGTTTTTT. Protein sequence: CASRSGTKNTGELFF. J is TRBJ2-2 and V is TRBV28; the D gene is possibly TRBD1 (6 bases). CDR3 length equals 15 residues. V lost 6 bases, J lost 1 base, and 12 bases lay in between. Germline-derived CDR1 and CDR2 are MDHEN and SYDVKM.

The chain carries TRBV28 and TRBJ1-1; D remains unclear. Between the trimmed V and J ends, which lost 4 bases and 0 bases, there was a span of 18 bases. This CDR3 has 17 residues. Germline values: CDR1 MDHEN, CDR2 SYDVKM. DNA for the CDR3: TGTGCCAGCAGTTCCATCGACCCACCCGGCATGAACACTGAAGCTTTCTTT. Its protein product is CASSSIDPPGMNTEAFF.

In its sample, this clone was seen once. This chain connects TRBV7-9 to TRBJ2-3; TRBD1 matches 7 bases. The CDR3 runs 17 residues. The germline CDR1 and CDR2 sequences are SEHNR and FQNEAQ (reference sequence). V trimming: 1 base; J trimming: 0 bases; junction bases outside the gene matches: 7. The CDR3, as DNA: TGTGCCAGCAGCTTAGGAAGGAGACAGGGAAGCACAGATACGCAGTATTTT. Protein: CASSLGRRQGSTDTQYF. Complete variable domain (other parts from reference TRBV7-9 and TRBJ2-3): DTGVSQNPRHKITKRGQNVTFRCDPISEHNRLYWYRQTLGQGPEFLTYFQNEAQLEKSRLLSDRFSAERPKGSFSTLEIQRTEQGDSAMYLCASSLGRRQGSTDTQYFGPGTRLTVL.

The V gene is TRBV5-1, the J gene TRBJ2-5; possibly TRBD1 for D (6 bases). Trimming cost V 4 bases and J 4 bases, with 11 bases left between them. The CDR3 spans 13 residues. Looked up from germline, CDR1 is SGHRS and CDR2 is YFSETQ. The CDR3 DNA reads as TGCGCCAGCAGCCCCGACAGGAGAGAGACCCAGTACTTC. As protein: CASSPDRRETQYF.

The chain has TRBV28 and TRBJ2-7; 8 bases are a match to TRBD2. The V and J ends lost 6 bases and 2 bases, in that order; junction bases with no gene match: 6. The CDR3 totals 14 residues. Germline V gene lookup returns CDR1 MDHEN and CDR2 SYDVKM. The CDR3 bases are TGTGCCAGCAGCCCTAGCGGGCCCGCCTACGAGCAGTACTTC. It is translated as CASSPSGPAYEQYF.

The V call is TRBV5-4, the J call TRBJ2-1, with 7 bases identical to TRBD2. This CDR3 is 14 amino acids long. V was pared by 4 bases and J by 8 bases, with 9 bases of the junction left unmatched. Germline loops: CDR1 SGHNT, CDR2 YYREEE (reference sequence). This CDR3 is CASSPGLVRDEQFF. The CDR3 DNA reads TGTGCCAGCAGCCCCGGACTAGTTCGGGATGAGCAGTTCTTC.

The rearrangement links TRBV19 to TRBJ1-2; 7 bases agree with TRBD1. Germline V gives CDR1 LNHDA, CDR2 SQIVND (reference sequence). V was clipped by 9 bases and J by 2 bases; unmatched bases: 9. CDR3 size: 14 residues. The CDR3 nucleotides are TGTGCCAGCAGGTTTTGGGACAGCAACTATGGCTACACCTTC. This translates into CASRFWDSNYGYTF.

In DNA, the CDR3 is TGTGCCAGCAGCTTAGGCGGGCCCGATCAGCCCCAGCATTTT. This translates into CASSLGGPDQPQHF. The rearrangement links TRBV13 to TRBJ1-5, with no clear D. Trimming removed 0 bases from V and 5 bases from J, with 8 bases in between. The CDR3 length is 14 residues. CDR1 PRHDT and CDR2 FYEKMQ come from the germline V gene (reference sequence).

This clone was recorded a few times. CDR3 bases: TGCGCCAGCAGTGAAGAGGGTCAGGGGGCGCGTGAAGCTTTCTTT. Amino acids: CASSEEGQGAREAFF. The V call is TRBV10-1, the J call TRBJ1-1; 8 bases agree with TRBD1. CDR1 and CDR2 (germline): WNHNN, SYGVQD (reference sequence). The CDR3 totals 15 residues. The ends lost 3 bases at V and 7 bases at J; junction bases unmatched: 10.

This clone was seen only once. The chain has TRBV29-1 and TRBJ2-2; D remains ambiguous. The length of the CDR3 is 12 residues. CDR1 and CDR2 from the germline V gene are SQVTM and ANQGSEA. V was clipped by 7 bases and J by 5 bases, with 11 bases between them. CDR3 coding DNA: TGCAGCGCAATCGACGTAACCGGGGAGCTGTTTTTT. Its translation is CSAIDVTGELFF.